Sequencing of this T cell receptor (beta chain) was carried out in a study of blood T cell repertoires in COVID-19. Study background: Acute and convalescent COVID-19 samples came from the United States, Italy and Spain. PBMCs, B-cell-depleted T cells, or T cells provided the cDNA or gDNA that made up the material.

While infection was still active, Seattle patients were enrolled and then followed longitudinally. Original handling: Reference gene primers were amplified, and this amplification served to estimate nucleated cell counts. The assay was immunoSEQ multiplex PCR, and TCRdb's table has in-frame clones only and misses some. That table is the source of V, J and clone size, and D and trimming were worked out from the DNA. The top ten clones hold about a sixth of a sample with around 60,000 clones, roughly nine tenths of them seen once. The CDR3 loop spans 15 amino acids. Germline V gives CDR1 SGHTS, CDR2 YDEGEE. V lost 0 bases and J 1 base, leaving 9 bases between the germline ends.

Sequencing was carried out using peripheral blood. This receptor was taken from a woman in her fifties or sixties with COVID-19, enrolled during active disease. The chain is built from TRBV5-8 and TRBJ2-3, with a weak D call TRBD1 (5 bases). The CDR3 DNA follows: TGTGCCAGCAGCTTGGGCAGGGCTGGCACAGATACGCAGTATTTT. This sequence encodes CASSLGRAGTDTQYF.